This paragraph covers one T cell receptor (beta chain) sequence. This clone showed up just a few times. Its antigen is still unknown. Base qualities were left out, and no much larger clone turns up one base away. This sample is drawn from a study of blood T cell repertoires in COVID-19 (TCRdb year 2020). Background on the whole study: The collaborator samples originated in the United States, Italy and Spain and spanned the acute and convalescent phases of COVID-19. The prospective study material was composed of cDNA or gDNA derived from T cells, B-cell-depleted T cells, or PBMCs. Deeply sampled blood TCRbeta repertoires from subjects exposed to, actively infected with, or recovered from COVID-19 were included in the dataset. The repertoires were made available in a free public database intended to serve as a resource for research on the immune response to SARS-CoV-2. Samples came from the ongoing ImmuneRACE study (first 160 participants) plus 1,254 subjects from 6 global collaborators. Sample metadata almost always included a de-identified subject ID, COVID-19 status, age in years and sex. HLA class I and class II types, where available, came from metadata supplied by the sample provider rather than from assay-based typing.

What the study reported, not specific to this receptor: The quantity of clinical and demographic metadata differed by source and by participant and was supplied without curation.

Participants in the prospective study were aged roughly 18 to 89 years, lived in 20 to 30 United States geographic areas, and enrolled through a virtual design. Cohort assignment in the prospective study relied on participant-reported clinical history from a screening survey and a study questionnaire. In the prospective study, whole blood, serum and a nasopharyngeal or oropharyngeal swab were collected from each participant by mobile phlebotomists. Over an approximately 2-month period, participants in the prospective study had the option of providing additional blood draws and questionnaires. Before DNA extraction, prospective study blood samples were shipped either frozen or at room temperature. The V end loses 3 bases and the J end loses 3 bases, and a stretch of 12 bases separates them. The germline V gene gives CDR1 as SGHTA and CDR2 as FQGNSA. Its CDR3 holds 15 amino acids, cysteine through phenylalanine. CDR3 DNA only is kept here, 45 bases in frame from base 1.

TCRbeta CDR3 regions were amplified from genomic DNA by means of the immunoSEQ Assay, a bias-controlled multiplex PCR. Under the source paper's analysis protocol: The number of nucleated cells in each sample was estimated by amplification of reference gene primers within the assay. To quantify the absolute abundance of each unique TCRbeta CDR3 rearrangement, sequence reads were collapsed and filtered. For each sample, productive Simpson clonality was calculated by taking the square root of Simpson's diversity index across productive rearrangements. The table was pulled from immuneACCESS by TCRdb, which kept in-frame rearrangements only. Such tables lose some clones; where checked, under half of the loss comes from unresolved V genes, and the rest has no known cause. That table supplies the V and J calls and clone size; D and trimming were determined from the DNA. In all, the sample holds under 300,000 clones, and 91% of those were seen once. The ten largest clones take up 1% to 1.5% of the sample.

The sequence derives from a human donor in a cohort exposed to, infected with or recovered from COVID-19 (not recorded which). The donor label of this sample is uncertain. The sample comprised PBMCs or T cells enriched from blood (not recorded which). The rearranged chain carries TRBV7-2 and TRBJ2-1; tentative D gene TRBD2, with 5 bases matching. The encoded CDR3 is CASSFEGKVYNEQFF. The DNA sequence follows: TGTGCCAGCAGCTTCGAGGGTAAAGTCTACAATGAGCAGTTCTTC.